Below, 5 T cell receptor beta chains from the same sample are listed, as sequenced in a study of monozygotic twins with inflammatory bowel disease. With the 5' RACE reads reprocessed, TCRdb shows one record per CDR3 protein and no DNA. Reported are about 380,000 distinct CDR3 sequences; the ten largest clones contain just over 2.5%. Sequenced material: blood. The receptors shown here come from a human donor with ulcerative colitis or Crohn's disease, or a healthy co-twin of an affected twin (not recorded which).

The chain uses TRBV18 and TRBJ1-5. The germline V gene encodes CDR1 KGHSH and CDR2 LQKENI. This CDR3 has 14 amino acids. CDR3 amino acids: CASSPSVGNQPQHF.

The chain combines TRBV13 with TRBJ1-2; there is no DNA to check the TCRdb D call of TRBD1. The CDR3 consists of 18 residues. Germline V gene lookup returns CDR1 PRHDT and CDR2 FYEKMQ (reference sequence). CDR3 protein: CASSPPGQGWGLGYGYTF.

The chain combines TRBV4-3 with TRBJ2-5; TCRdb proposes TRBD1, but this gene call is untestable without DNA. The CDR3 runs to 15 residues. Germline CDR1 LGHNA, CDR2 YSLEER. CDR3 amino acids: CASSQDWDNQETQYF.

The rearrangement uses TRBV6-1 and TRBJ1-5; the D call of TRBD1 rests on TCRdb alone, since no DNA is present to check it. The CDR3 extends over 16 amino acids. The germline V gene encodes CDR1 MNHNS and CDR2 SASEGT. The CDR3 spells CASSPGQGWAYQPQHF.

CDR3 amino acids: CASRSRQTQETQYF. This chain connects TRBV12-3 or TRBV12-4 to TRBJ2-5; the D gene TCRdb calls, TRBD1, cannot be checked with no DNA. The CDR3 length is 14 residues.